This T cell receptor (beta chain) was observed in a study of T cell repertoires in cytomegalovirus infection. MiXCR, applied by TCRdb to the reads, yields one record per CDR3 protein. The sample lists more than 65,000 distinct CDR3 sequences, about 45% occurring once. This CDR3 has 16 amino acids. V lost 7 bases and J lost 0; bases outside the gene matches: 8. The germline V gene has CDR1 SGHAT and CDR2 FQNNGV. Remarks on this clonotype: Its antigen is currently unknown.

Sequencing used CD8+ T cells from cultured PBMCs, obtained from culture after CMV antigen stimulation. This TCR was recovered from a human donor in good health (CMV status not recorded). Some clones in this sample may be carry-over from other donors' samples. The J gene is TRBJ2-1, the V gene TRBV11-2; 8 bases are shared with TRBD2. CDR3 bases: TGTGCCAGCACCCAGAACGGGGGGGGCTCCTACAATGAGCAGTTCTTC. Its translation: CASTQNGGGSYNEQFF.